One and the same sample provided the 30 T cell receptor beta chains below, sequenced in a study of T cell responses to AZD1222 COVID-19 vaccine. The repertoire was sequenced with immunoSEQ multiplex PCR; TCRdb's copy has only in-frame clones and lacks some. The data show more than 100,000 clones, with approximately 86% seen just once and approximately 2.6% held by the top ten. Sequenced material: peripheral blood, taken 28 days after the second AZD1222 dose. All receptors derive from an adult who received the AZD1222 COVID-19 vaccine.

V gene TRBV7-2 combines with J gene TRBJ2-5, with 7 bases lining up with TRBD1. In germline, CDR1 is SGHTA, CDR2 FQGNSA. J was trimmed by 2 bases and V by 4 bases; bases with no gene match: 4. The CDR3 sequence is 14 residues long. This CDR3 reads CASSYGTAQETQYF. The CDR3 nucleotides are TGTGCCAGCAGCTACGGGACAGCTCAAGAGACCCAGTACTTC.

The DNA for the CDR3 is TGTGCCAGCAGCCAAGACCTGGGACAGGGAGACACTGAAGCTTTCTTT. This encodes CASSQDLGQGDTEAFF. The genes are TRBV14 and TRBJ1-1; 9 bases map to TRBD1. The CDR3 runs to 16 residues. CDR1 is SGHDN, CDR2 FVKESK, per germline. The V and J ends lost 0 bases and 3 bases, in that order; junction bases with no gene match: 5.

This clone was counted once. V usage is TRBV6-2 or TRBV6-3 and J usage is TRBJ1-1, with no clear D. CDR1 and CDR2 (germline): MNHEY, SVGEGT. The length of the CDR3 is 13 residues. V was trimmed by 6 bases and J by 2 bases, leaving 10 bases between them. CDR3 in amino acids: CASSPNSNTEAFF. The DNA for the CDR3 is TGTGCCAGCAGCCCCAACAGTAACACTGAAGCTTTCTTT.

This clone was counted a few times. The chain is built from TRBV5-8 and TRBJ1-2, with D possibly being TRBD1 (6 bases). Germline values: CDR1 SGHTS, CDR2 YDEGEE. The CDR3 sequence is 13 residues long. Trimming removed 3 bases at V and 7 bases at J, with 13 bases between. The CDR3 here is CASSWRGVSGYTF. The CDR3 nucleotides are TGTGCCAGCAGCTGGAGGGGGGTTAGTGGCTACACCTTC.

This clone was recorded once. The chain couples TRBV11-2 to TRBJ2-3; D may be TRBD2 (5 bases). The germline V gene has CDR1 SGHAT and CDR2 FQNNGV. V shed 1 base and J shed 2 bases, with 10 bases lying between them. The CDR3 runs 15 residues. Here the CDR3 reads CASSLVGGPTDTQYF. CDR3 in DNA: TGTGCCAGCAGCTTAGTGGGCGGGCCCACAGATACGCAGTATTTT.

The gene calls are TRBV6-5 and TRBJ1-5, with 8 bases that match TRBD1. The germline gives CDR1 MNHEY, CDR2 SVGAGI. Trimming at V came to 6 bases and at J to 4 bases, leaving 5 bases not matched to a gene. CDR3 length: 14 residues. This chain's CDR3 is CASSRQGRNQPQHF. CDR3 nucleotide sequence: TGTGCCAGCAGCCGACAGGGGAGAAATCAGCCCCAGCATTTT.

CDR3 region: CASSQYYKSYEQYF. The DNA for the CDR3 is TGTGCCAGCAGCCAATATTACAAATCCTACGAGCAGTACTTC. This chain joins TRBV14 and TRBJ2-7, with unresolved D. Germline lookup yields CDR1 SGHDN and CDR2 FVKESK. V was trimmed by 2 bases and J by 1 base, leaving 9 bases between them. The CDR3 is 14 residues long. The full variable domain, with the rest looked up from reference TRBV14 and TRBJ2-7, is EAGVTQFPSHSVIEKGQTVTLRCDPISGHDNLYWYRRVMGKEIKFLLHFVKESKQDESGMPNNRFLAERTGGTYSTLKVQPAELEDSGVYFCASSQYYKSYEQYFGPGTRLTVT.

The rearrangement links TRBV7-2 to TRBJ2-5, with D perhaps matching TRBD2 (7 bases). In germline, CDR1 is SGHTA, CDR2 FQGNSA. V was pared by 5 bases and J by 2 bases, with 18 bases between. The CDR3 spans 16 residues. The CDR3 spells CASSPDAGAVQETQYF. The CDR3, as DNA: TGTGCCAGCAGCCCGGATGCGGGGGCCGTACAAGAGACCCAGTACTTC. The whole variable domain, filled in from reference TRBV7-2 and TRBJ2-5, reads GAGVSQSPSNKVTEKGKDVELRCDPISGHTALYWYRQSLGQGLEFLIYFQGNSAPDKSGLPSDRFSAERTGGSVSTLTIQRTQQEDSAVYLCASSPDAGAVQETQYFGPGTRLLVL.

This rearrangement joins TRBV5-1 to TRBJ1-6; D might be TRBD1 (5 bases). CDR3 length: 15 residues. Germline V gene lookup returns CDR1 SGHRS and CDR2 YFSETQ. V was trimmed by 2 bases and J by 6 bases, leaving 12 bases between them. This chain's CDR3 is CASSLGTGGNSPLHF. CDR3 DNA: TGCGCCAGCAGCTTAGGAACCGGGGGTAATTCACCCCTCCACTTT.

The chain links TRBV5-1 to TRBJ2-5; D perhaps matches TRBD1 (5 bases). V was shortened by 0 bases and J by 5 bases, with 14 bases between the two germline ends. This CDR3 has 15 residues. Germline CDR1 and CDR2: SGHRS and YFSETQ. Here the CDR3 DNA reads TGCGCCAGCAGCTTGGATGGGGCTCCACGGGAGACCCAGTACTTC. Amino acid sequence: CASSLDGAPRETQYF.

The chain employs TRBV7-8 and TRBJ1-1; tentatively, D is TRBD1 (5 bases). Germline V CDR1 and CDR2: SGHVS, FQNEAQ. Trimming shortened V by 5 bases and J by 4 bases, and 14 bases separated the two germline ends. The CDR3 runs 14 residues. The CDR3 DNA reads as TGTGCCAGCAGCAGCGATGGGGGAGTCACTGAAGCTTTCTTT. Amino acid sequence: CASSSDGGVTEAFF.

The J gene is TRBJ1-5, the V gene TRBV29-1; 7 bases agree with TRBD1. With 1 base clipped from V and 8 bases from J, the junction kept 5 bases outside the gene matches. The germline V gene encodes CDR1 SQVTM and CDR2 ANQGSEA. The CDR3 totals 13 residues. The chain's CDR3 is CSVEVARGEPQHF. CDR3 coding DNA: TGCAGCGTTGAAGTAGCCAGGGGGGAGCCCCAGCATTTT.

This chain uses TRBV7-2 with TRBJ1-2, with D tentatively TRBD1 (5 bases). Germline CDR1 reads SGHTA; CDR2 reads FQGNSA. This CDR3 has 14 residues. Trimming took off 3 bases at V and 2 bases at J, with 10 bases between the two ends. CDR3 nucleotide sequence: TGTGCCAGCAGCTTGGGGGGATCAAACTATGGCTACACCTTC. Protein product: CASSLGGSNYGYTF.

The chain recombines TRBV9 with TRBJ2-3; TRBD1 agrees at 7 bases. Germline-derived CDR1 and CDR2 are SGDLS and YYNGEE. J lost 3 bases, V lost 4 bases, and 5 bases had no gene match. CDR3 length: 14 amino acids. DNA of the CDR3: TGTGCCAGCAGCCCCCCCAGGGGGACAGATACGCAGTATTTT. Amino acid sequence: CASSPPRGTDTQYF.

The chain combines TRBV7-9 with TRBJ1-2; perhaps TRBD1 as D (6 bases). The V end was cut by 3 bases, the J end by 5 bases, with 10 bases between. The CDR3 loop spans 13 amino acids. Germline V CDR1 and CDR2: SEHNR, FQNEAQ (reference sequence). The CDR3: CASSFRQGYGYTF. The CDR3 DNA is TGTGCCAGCAGCTTCCGGCAGGGGTATGGCTACACCTTC.

This clone was recorded once. This chain links TRBV9 with TRBJ1-1; D ambiguous. Trimming stripped 3 bases from V and 0 bases from J, with 9 bases between. The CDR3 consists of 14 residues. The germline V gene encodes CDR1 SGDLS and CDR2 YYNGEE. The CDR3, as DNA: TGTGCCAGCAGCGGACCTCCGTTGAACACTGAAGCTTTCTTT. Protein: CASSGPPLNTEAFF.

The chain has TRBV7-2 and TRBJ2-2, with unresolved D. The V gene lost 1 base and the J gene lost 4 bases, with 7 bases spanning the gap. CDR3 length equals 14 residues. CDR1 is SGHTA and CDR2 is FQGNSA in the germline V gene. In DNA form, the CDR3 reads TGTGCCAGCAGCTTAGGGCTGGGCACCGGGGAGCTGTTTTTT. Amino acid sequence: CASSLGLGTGELFF. Variable domain in full (rest from reference TRBV7-2 and TRBJ2-2): GAGVSQSPSNKVTEKGKDVELRCDPISGHTALYWYRQSLGQGLEFLIYFQGNSAPDKSGLPSDRFSAERTGGSVSTLTIQRTQQEDSAVYLCASSLGLGTGELFFGEGSRLTVL.

V and J are TRBV9 and TRBJ1-2, with D possibly matching TRBD1 (5 bases). The CDR3 consists of 19 residues. V lost 0 bases to trimming and J lost 1 base, with 22 bases between them. Germline V gene sequence: CDR1 SGDLS, CDR2 YYNGEE. CDR3 residues: CASSVAPWGDGKDNYGYTF. CDR3 coding DNA: TGTGCCAGCAGCGTAGCCCCTTGGGGCGACGGTAAGGATAACTATGGCTACACCTTC.

This clone was seen once. The chain couples TRBV10-3 to TRBJ1-2; D might be TRBD1 (5 bases). With 7 bases removed from V and 3 bases from J, the gap between germline ends came to 12 bases. Germline V gene sequence: CDR1 ENHRY, CDR2 SYGVKD. The CDR3 runs 13 residues. The CDR3 coding sequence is TGTGCCATCATTGGGCAGGGAGACTATGGCTACACCTTC. Its protein product is CAIIGQGDYGYTF.

The V call is TRBV19, the J call TRBJ1-6; perhaps TRBD1 as D (5 bases). Between the trimmed V and J ends, which lost 3 bases and 0 bases, there was a span of 9 bases. Per germline, CDR1 LNHDA and CDR2 SQIVND (reference sequence). The CDR3 consists of 16 residues. CDR3 protein: CASSMARASYNSPLHF. In DNA form, the CDR3 reads TGTGCCAGTAGTATGGCCAGGGCCTCCTATAATTCACCCCTCCACTTT. Full variable domain (remainder filled in from reference TRBV19 and TRBJ1-6): DGGITQSPKYLFRKEGQNVTLSCEQNLNHDAMYWYRQDPGQGLRLIYYSQIVNDFQKGDIAEGYSVSREKKESFPLTVTSAQKNPTAFYLCASSMARASYNSPLHFGNGTRLTVT.

The chain uses TRBV27 and TRBJ2-1; 8 nucleotides align to TRBD2. After removal of 7 bases from V and 10 bases from J, the junction contained 15 bases not matched to a gene. Germline assignment: CDR1 MNHEY and CDR2 SMNVEV (reference sequence). This CDR3 comprises 15 residues. The CDR3 sequence: CASKPLRGGRREQFF. The DNA for the CDR3 is TGTGCCAGCAAACCGTTACGGGGGGGCCGACGGGAGCAGTTCTTC.

The chain couples TRBV27 to TRBJ1-3; tentative D call: TRBD1 (5 bases). The germline CDR1 and CDR2 sequences are MNHEY and SMNVEV (reference sequence). V lost 1 base and J lost 0, with 10 bases in between. This CDR3 has 16 amino acids. The CDR3 loop reads CASSLYGDLSGNTIYF. CDR3 in DNA: TGTGCCAGCAGTTTATACGGGGACCTCTCTGGAAACACCATATATTTT.

The V and J genes are TRBV6-5 and TRBJ2-7, with unresolved D. The CDR3 runs to 13 residues. Germline V gene data show CDR1 as MNHEY and CDR2 as SVGAGI. Trimming cost V 0 bases and J 4 bases, with 7 bases left between them. CDR3 bases: TGTGCCAGCAGTTACTCATTCCTATACGAGCAGTACTTC. Amino acid sequence: CASSYSFLYEQYF.

As to this clone: Germline is not matched at one junction end, which may reflect a read error. This chain connects TRBV12-3 or TRBV12-4 to TRBJ1-1; TRBD1 matches 7 bases. CDR3 length equals 12 residues. CDR3: CASSSDRLEGFF. CDR3 DNA sequence: TGTGCCAGCAGTTCGGACAGGTTAGAAGGTTTCTTT.

This chain links TRBV2 with TRBJ2-3, with D tentatively TRBD2 (5 bases). CDR3 length equals 13 residues. Germline V lookup: CDR1 SNHLY, CDR2 FYNNEI. V lost 8 bases to trimming and J lost 6 bases, with 15 bases between them. In nucleotides, the CDR3 is TGTGCCAGCTCACGGGATCTACGGGATACGCAGTATTTT. Translated, it gives CASSRDLRDTQYF.

This clone was seen just once. The genes are TRBV11-3 and TRBJ2-7, with 9 bases matching TRBD1. This CDR3 spans 15 amino acids. V trimming: 5 bases; J trimming: 1 base; junction bases outside the gene matches: 6. The germline gives CDR1 SGHNT, CDR2 YENEEA. In nucleotides, the CDR3 is TGTGCCAGCAGCCCAGGACAGGGGTGGTCCTACGAGCAGTACTTC. Translated, it gives CASSPGQGWSYEQYF.

The rearrangement joins TRBV30 to TRBJ2-5, with D perhaps matching TRBD2 (6 bases). The CDR3 is 15 amino acids. Trimming removed 5 bases from V and 3 bases from J, with 19 bases in between. Germline lookup yields CDR1 GTSNPN and CDR2 SVGIG (reference sequence). This CDR3 reads CAWGDLGIFKETQYF. The CDR3 nucleotides are TGTGCCTGGGGGGACTTGGGAATTTTTAAAGAGACCCAGTACTTC. The full variable domain, with the rest looked up from reference TRBV30 and TRBJ2-5, is SQTIHQWPATLVQPVGSPLSLECTVEGTSNPNLYWYRQAAGRGLQLLFYSVGIGQISSEVPQNLSASRPQDRQFILSSKKLLLSDSGFYLCAWGDLGIFKETQYFGPGTRLLVL.

The J gene is TRBJ2-3, the V gene TRBV19, with D possibly being TRBD1 (6 bases). The CDR3 is 11 residues long. Germline V gene lookup returns CDR1 LNHDA and CDR2 SQIVND (reference sequence). V was shortened by 8 bases and J by 6 bases, with 9 bases between the two germline ends. The chain's CDR3 is CASAQGDTQYF. Here the CDR3 DNA reads TGTGCCAGTGCCCAGGGGGATACGCAGTATTTT.

This clone showed up just once. The rearrangement links TRBV6-5 to TRBJ1-3; D is perhaps TRBD1 (6 bases). V lost 6 bases to trimming and J lost 2 bases, with 11 bases between them. Germline V lookup: CDR1 MNHEY, CDR2 SVGAGI. The CDR3 covers 14 residues. In DNA, the CDR3 is TGTGCCAGCAGCACAGGGTTCCCTGGAAACACCATATATTTT. Amino acid sequence: CASSTGFPGNTIYF.

The V call is TRBV30, the J call TRBJ2-1; the D is unclear. V was trimmed by 2 bases and J by 4 bases, leaving 9 bases between them. This CDR3 region has 13 residues. Per the germline V gene, CDR1 is GTSNPN and CDR2 is SVGIG (reference sequence). CDR3 amino acids: CAWSRPAYNEQFF. The CDR3 DNA follows: TGTGCCTGGAGTAGGCCAGCATACAATGAGCAGTTCTTC.